One sample yielded the 3 T cell receptor beta chains listed below, sequenced in a study of cytomegalovirus exposure and HLA in healthy donors. Vbeta (60) and Jbeta (13) primers were used in the PCR. Only in-frame clones appear in the TCRdb table, and some are missing; sequencing was by immunoSEQ multiplex PCR. Among 85,000 to 95,000 clones, less than 8% were seen once, and the ten largest hold over 2%. The material sequenced was PBMCs. These receptors all come from a man between 50 and 59 years old in good health and CMV-seronegative.

This clone showed up just a few times. The V and J genes are TRBV6-5 and TRBJ1-6, with D perhaps TRBD1 (6 bases). V dropped 6 bases and J dropped 7 bases, with 7 bases sitting between them. In germline, CDR1 is MNHEY, CDR2 SVGAGI. The CDR3 spans 12 residues. CDR3 protein: CASRQGNSPLHF. The CDR3 DNA reads as TGTGCCAGCAGGCAGGGGAATTCACCCCTCCACTTT.

CDR3 region: CASSWAGIKLYEQYF. CDR3 coding DNA: TGTGCCAGCAGTTGGGCCGGTATCAAGCTCTACGAGCAGTACTTC. V usage is TRBV28 and J usage is TRBJ2-7; D unresolved. V lost 4 bases and J lost 3, with 16 bases in between. The V gene's germline CDR1 is MDHEN and CDR2 SYDVKM. The CDR3 has 15 residues. Full variable domain (outside the CDR3, taken from reference TRBV28 and TRBJ2-7): DVKVTQSSRYLVKRTGEKVFLECVQDMDHENMFWYRQDPGLGLRLIYFSYDVKMKEKGDIPEGYSVSREKKERFSLILESASTNQTSMYLCASSWAGIKLYEQYFGPGTRLTVT.

This CDR3 reads CASRLNEKLFF. The CDR3, as DNA: TGCGCCAGCAGGCTAAATGAAAAACTGTTTTTT. This chain uses TRBV10-2 with TRBJ1-4, with D unclear. V was clipped by 6 bases and J by 5 bases, with 4 bases between them. This CDR3 comprises 11 residues. Per germline, CDR1 WSHSY and CDR2 SAAADI.